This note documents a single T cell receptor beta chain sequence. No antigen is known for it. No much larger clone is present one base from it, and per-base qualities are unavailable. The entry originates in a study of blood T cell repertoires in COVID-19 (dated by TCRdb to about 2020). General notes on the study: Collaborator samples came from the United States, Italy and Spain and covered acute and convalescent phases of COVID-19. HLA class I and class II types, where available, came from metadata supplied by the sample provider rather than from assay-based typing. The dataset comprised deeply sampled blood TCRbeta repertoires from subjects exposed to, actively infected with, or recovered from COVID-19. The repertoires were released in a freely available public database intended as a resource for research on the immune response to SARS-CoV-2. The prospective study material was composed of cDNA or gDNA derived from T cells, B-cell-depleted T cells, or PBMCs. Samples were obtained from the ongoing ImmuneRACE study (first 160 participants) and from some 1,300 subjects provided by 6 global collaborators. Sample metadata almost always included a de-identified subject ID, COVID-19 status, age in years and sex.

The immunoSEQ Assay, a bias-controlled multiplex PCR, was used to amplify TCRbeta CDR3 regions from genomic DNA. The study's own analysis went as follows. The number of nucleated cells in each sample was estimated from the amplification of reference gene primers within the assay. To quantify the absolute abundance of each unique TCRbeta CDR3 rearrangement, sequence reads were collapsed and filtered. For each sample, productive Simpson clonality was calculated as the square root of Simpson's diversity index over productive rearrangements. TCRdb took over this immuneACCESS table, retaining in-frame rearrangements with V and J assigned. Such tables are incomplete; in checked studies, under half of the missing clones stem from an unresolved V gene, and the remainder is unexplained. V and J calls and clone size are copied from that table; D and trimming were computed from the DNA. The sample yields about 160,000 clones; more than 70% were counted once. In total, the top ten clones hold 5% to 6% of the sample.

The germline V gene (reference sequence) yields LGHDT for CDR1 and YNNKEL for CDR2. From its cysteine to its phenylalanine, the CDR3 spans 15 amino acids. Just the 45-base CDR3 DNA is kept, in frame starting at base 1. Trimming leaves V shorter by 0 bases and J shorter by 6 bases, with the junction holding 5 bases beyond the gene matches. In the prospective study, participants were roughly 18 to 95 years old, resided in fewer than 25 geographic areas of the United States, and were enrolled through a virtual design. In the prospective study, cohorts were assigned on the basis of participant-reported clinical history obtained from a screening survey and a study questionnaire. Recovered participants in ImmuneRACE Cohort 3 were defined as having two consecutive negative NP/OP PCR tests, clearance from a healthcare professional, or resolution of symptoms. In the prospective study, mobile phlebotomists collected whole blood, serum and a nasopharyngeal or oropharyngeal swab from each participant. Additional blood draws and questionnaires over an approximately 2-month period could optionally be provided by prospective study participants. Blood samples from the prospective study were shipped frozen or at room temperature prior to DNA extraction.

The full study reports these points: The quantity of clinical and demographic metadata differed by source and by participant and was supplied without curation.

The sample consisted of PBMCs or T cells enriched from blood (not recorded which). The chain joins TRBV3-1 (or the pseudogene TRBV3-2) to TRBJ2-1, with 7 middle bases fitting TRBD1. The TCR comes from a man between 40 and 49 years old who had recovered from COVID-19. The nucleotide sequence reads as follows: TGTGCCAGCAGCCAAGATTGGTCAGGGGGCAATGAGCAGTTCTTC. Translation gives CASSQDWSGGNEQFF.